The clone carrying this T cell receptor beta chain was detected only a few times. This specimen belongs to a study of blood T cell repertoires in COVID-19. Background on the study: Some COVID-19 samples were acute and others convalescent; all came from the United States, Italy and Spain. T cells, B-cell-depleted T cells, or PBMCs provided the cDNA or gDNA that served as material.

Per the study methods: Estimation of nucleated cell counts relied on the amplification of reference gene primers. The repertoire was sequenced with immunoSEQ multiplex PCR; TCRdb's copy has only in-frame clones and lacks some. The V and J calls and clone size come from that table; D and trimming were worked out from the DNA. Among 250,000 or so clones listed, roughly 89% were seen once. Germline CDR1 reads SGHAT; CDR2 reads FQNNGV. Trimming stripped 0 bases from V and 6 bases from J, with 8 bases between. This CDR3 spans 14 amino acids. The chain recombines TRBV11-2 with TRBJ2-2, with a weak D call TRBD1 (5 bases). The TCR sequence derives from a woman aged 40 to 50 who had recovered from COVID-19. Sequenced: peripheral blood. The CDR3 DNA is TGTGCCAGCAGCTTAGATCAGGGTTCCGGGGAGCTGTTTTTT. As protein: CASSLDQGSGELFF.